A selection of T cell receptor beta chains follows, all from one sample in a study of molecular identifiers for immune sequencing clone quantification. TCRdb redid the calling of the PCR reads with MiXCR, one entry per CDR3 protein. The sample holds 400,000 to 600,000 distinct CDR3 sequences, less than 30% seen once. The sample taken for sequencing was naive CD8+ T cells from blood, with Jurkat cell RNA spiked in. Receptor source: a human donor in good health. Some libraries in this study had Jurkat cell RNA spiked in. Each CDR3 is given with its conserved first and last residue. The order of the fields is D gene, clone size, CDR3 length, V gene, J gene, CDR3 DNA, CDR3 protein. A D gene is named only where the DNA matches it firmly. For some rows the clone size is stated as once, few or many, or as a class when expanded; others skip it.

d_gene: TRBD1; abundance: NA; len: 17; v_gene: TRBV18; j_gene: TRBJ2-1; CDR3nt: TGTGCCAGCTCACCACCACTGCTCGGGACAGTCGGACATGAGCAGTTCTTC; CDR3aa: CASSPPLLGTVGHEQFF
d_gene: NA; abundance: many; len: 15; v_gene: TRBV7-2; j_gene: TRBJ2-6; CDR3nt: TGTGCCAGCAGTGCAGGGTGGCCTGGGGCCAACGTCCTGACTTTC; CDR3aa: CASSAGWPGANVLTF
d_gene: NA; abundance: NA; len: 15; v_gene: TRBV4-3; j_gene: TRBJ2-2; CDR3nt: TGCGCCAGCAGCCAAGGGGAAAGGGACGGCGGGGAGCTGTTTTTT; CDR3aa: CASSQGERDGGELFF
d_gene: TRBD1; abundance: NA; len: 13; v_gene: TRBV12-3/TRBV12-4; j_gene: TRBJ2-7; CDR3nt: TGTGCCAGCAGTGAGCAGACAGGGGTTGAGCAGTACTTC; CDR3aa: CASSEQTGVEQYF
d_gene: NA; abundance: many; len: 15; v_gene: TRBV12-3/TRBV12-4; j_gene: TRBJ2-4; CDR3nt: TGTGCCAGCAGCCCATCCCTCCAGGGATTCGACATTCAGTACTTC; CDR3aa: CASSPSLQGFDIQYF
d_gene: NA; abundance: NA; len: 14; v_gene: TRBV19; j_gene: TRBJ1-1; CDR3nt: TGTGCCAGTAGTATCGGCAGTTCGAACACTGAAGCTTTCTTT; CDR3aa: CASSIGSSNTEAFF
d_gene: NA; abundance: few; len: 13; v_gene: TRBV19; j_gene: TRBJ2-3; CDR3nt: TGTGCCAGTAGGGGCTGGAGCACAGATACGCAGTATTTT; CDR3aa: CASRGWSTDTQYF
d_gene: TRBD2; abundance: many; len: 15; v_gene: TRBV7-2; j_gene: TRBJ2-3; CDR3nt: TGTGCCAGCAGCTTACTAGCGGCTAGCACAGATACGCAGTATTTT; CDR3aa: CASSLLAASTDTQYF
d_gene: NA; abundance: many; len: 15; v_gene: TRBV4-3; j_gene: TRBJ2-7; CDR3nt: TGCGCCAGCAGCTCGAGGTGGGGGGAGTTCTACGAGCAGTACTTC; CDR3aa: CASSSRWGEFYEQYF
d_gene: NA; abundance: NA; len: 11; v_gene: TRBV28; j_gene: TRBJ1-5; CDR3nt: TGTGCCAGCAGTTGGGGTCAGCCCCAGCATTTT; CDR3aa: CASSWGQPQHF
d_gene: NA; abundance: many; len: 12; v_gene: TRBV7-9; j_gene: TRBJ1-1; CDR3nt: TGTGCCAGCTTCGGAATTAACACTGAAGCTTTCTTT; CDR3aa: CASFGINTEAFF
d_gene: NA; abundance: many; len: 14; v_gene: TRBV6-5; j_gene: TRBJ2-3; CDR3nt: TGTGCCAGCAGTTACTCAGACCACACAGATACGCAGTATTTT; CDR3aa: CASSYSDHTDTQYF
d_gene: NA; abundance: NA; len: 17; v_gene: TRBV7-2; j_gene: TRBJ1-6; CDR3nt: TGTGCCAGCAGCTTTTGGGGGGCCGGGTCCTGTAATTCACCCCTCCACTTT; CDR3aa: CASSFWGAGSCNSPLHF
d_gene: TRBD1; abundance: few; len: 15; v_gene: TRBV4-3; j_gene: TRBJ2-1; CDR3nt: TGCGCCAGCAGCCAACAGGGGGATCTCTACAATGAGCAGTTCTTC; CDR3aa: CASSQQGDLYNEQFF
d_gene: NA; abundance: many; len: 14; v_gene: TRBV29-1; j_gene: TRBJ2-5; CDR3nt: TGCAGCGTTGAAATACTGACACCTCAAGAGACCCAGTACTTC; CDR3aa: CSVEILTPQETQYF
d_gene: TRBD1; abundance: few; len: 18; v_gene: TRBV20-1; j_gene: TRBJ2-2; CDR3nt: TGCAGTGCTAGAGAGGGCTGGGACAGGGGAAAATTGGGCGGGGAGCTGTTTTTT; CDR3aa: CSAREGWDRGKLGGELFF
d_gene: TRBD1; abundance: many; len: 12; v_gene: TRBV28; j_gene: TRBJ1-1; CDR3nt: TGTGCCAGCAGTAATCCGGGACAGAAAGCTTTCTTT; CDR3aa: CASSNPGQKAFF
d_gene: NA; abundance: NA; len: 21; v_gene: TRBV15; j_gene: TRBJ1-5; CDR3nt: TGTGCCACCAGCATGTTGGGGGACCGGGATCAAGTAGACTATAGCAATCAGCCCCAGCATTTT; CDR3aa: CATSMLGDRDQVDYSNQPQHF
d_gene: TRBD1; abundance: few; len: 18; v_gene: TRBV6-2/TRBV6-3; j_gene: TRBJ1-2; CDR3nt: TGTGCCAGCACCGACTCGGTAATTGGGACAGGGGCCCGCGACTCCTACACCTTC; CDR3aa: CASTDSVIGTGARDSYTF
d_gene: TRBD2; abundance: few; len: 14; v_gene: TRBV29-1; j_gene: TRBJ2-1; CDR3nt: TGCAGCGTTCAGACTAGCGTATACTACAATGAGCAGTTCTTC; CDR3aa: CSVQTSVYYNEQFF
d_gene: TRBD2; abundance: NA; len: 16; v_gene: TRBV27; j_gene: TRBJ2-1; CDR3nt: TGTGCCAGCAGTTTATTACTAGCGGTTACCTACAATGAGCAGTTCTTC; CDR3aa: CASSLLLAVTYNEQFF
d_gene: NA; abundance: NA; len: 16; v_gene: TRBV6-2/TRBV6-3; j_gene: TRBJ2-2; CDR3nt: TGTGCCAGCAGTCCAACACCAGCCGCGAACACCGGGGAGCTGTTTTTT; CDR3aa: CASSPTPAANTGELFF
d_gene: TRBD2; abundance: few; len: 14; v_gene: TRBV14; j_gene: TRBJ2-7; CDR3nt: TGTGCCAGCAGCCAAGGACTAGCGGTGGGGGAGCAGTACTTC; CDR3aa: CASSQGLAVGEQYF
d_gene: TRBD1; abundance: many; len: 15; v_gene: TRBV4-1; j_gene: TRBJ1-5; CDR3nt: TGCGCCAGCAGCCCACAGGGGGCGGAAATGGAGCCCCAGCATTTT; CDR3aa: CASSPQGAEMEPQHF
d_gene: NA; abundance: NA; len: 16; v_gene: TRBV7-8; j_gene: TRBJ1-5; CDR3nt: TGTGCCAGCAGCTTAGCCGGGGGGGTGGCACCACAGCCCCAGCATTTT; CDR3aa: CASSLAGGVAPQPQHF
d_gene: NA; abundance: few; len: 13; v_gene: TRBV24-1; j_gene: TRBJ2-7; CDR3nt: TGTGCCACCAGCTCGACGGACTCCTACGAGCAGTACTTC; CDR3aa: CATSSTDSYEQYF
d_gene: NA; abundance: NA; len: 16; v_gene: TRBV28; j_gene: TRBJ2-1; CDR3nt: TGTGCCAGCAGCCTCGTGAGCGGAAACTCCTACAATGAGCAGTTCTTC; CDR3aa: CASSLVSGNSYNEQFF
d_gene: NA; abundance: many; len: 15; v_gene: TRBV28; j_gene: TRBJ2-3; CDR3nt: TGTGCCAGCACCGTCCAGGCGGGGTGGGCAGATACGCAGTATTTT; CDR3aa: CASTVQAGWADTQYF
d_gene: NA; abundance: many; len: 11; v_gene: TRBV6-2/TRBV6-3; j_gene: TRBJ2-3; CDR3nt: TGTGCCAGCAGTGACAGTGGCCCCTCCACGTTT; CDR3aa: CASSDSGPSTF
d_gene: NA; abundance: NA; len: 15; v_gene: TRBV7-9; j_gene: TRBJ1-3; CDR3nt: TGTGCCAGCAACCGGACACCCATTGAAGGAAACACCATATATTTT; CDR3aa: CASNRTPIEGNTIYF
d_gene: TRBD1; abundance: once; len: 16; v_gene: TRBV11-2; j_gene: TRBJ2-1; CDR3nt: TGTGCCAGCAGTAAACCCCGGGACAGGGTAGGCAATGAGCAGTTCTTC; CDR3aa: CASSKPRDRVGNEQFF
d_gene: NA; abundance: many; len: 12; v_gene: TRBV6-2/TRBV6-3; j_gene: TRBJ2-3; CDR3nt: TGTGCCAGCAGTTATGGGCTGGATACGCAGTATTTT; CDR3aa: CASSYGLDTQYF
d_gene: NA; abundance: once; len: 14; v_gene: TRBV6-5; j_gene: TRBJ2-7; CDR3nt: TGTGCCAGCAGTTTGGGTCTGGGGGTTTACGAGCAGTACTTC; CDR3aa: CASSLGLGVYEQYF
d_gene: TRBD2; abundance: NA; len: 19; v_gene: TRBV30; j_gene: TRBJ2-7; CDR3nt: TGTGCCTGGAGTGTAACAACGGGACTAGCGGGAGGCCCGGGCCACGAGCAGTACTTC; CDR3aa: CAWSVTTGLAGGPGHEQYF
d_gene: NA; abundance: NA; len: 15; v_gene: TRBV28; j_gene: TRBJ2-3; CDR3nt: TGTGCCAGTTCTTGGACCTCCCTCAGCACAGATACGCAGTATTTT; CDR3aa: CASSWTSLSTDTQYF
d_gene: TRBD1; abundance: NA; len: 15; v_gene: TRBV2; j_gene: TRBJ2-1; CDR3nt: TGTGCCAGCAGTGAAGGGCAGGGGGTGTACAATGAGCAGTTCTTC; CDR3aa: CASSEGQGVYNEQFF
d_gene: NA; abundance: many; len: 12; v_gene: TRBV7-2; j_gene: TRBJ2-1; CDR3nt: TGTGCCAGCAGCCCCACCCTATACGAGCAGTTCTTC; CDR3aa: CASSPTLYEQFF
d_gene: NA; abundance: few; len: 13; v_gene: TRBV27; j_gene: TRBJ1-1; CDR3nt: TGTGCCAGCAGCCAATCGCGGGGAACTGAAGCTTTCTTT; CDR3aa: CASSQSRGTEAFF
d_gene: NA; abundance: many; len: 15; v_gene: TRBV5-1; j_gene: TRBJ2-6; CDR3nt: TGCGCCAGCAGCTTTCAGGGCCCTGGGGCCAACGTCCTGACTTTC; CDR3aa: CASSFQGPGANVLTF
d_gene: TRBD1; abundance: NA; len: 16; v_gene: TRBV27; j_gene: TRBJ2-7; CDR3nt: TGTGCCAGCAGTTTATTGGGAGGACAGGGATCCTACGAGCAGCACTTC; CDR3aa: CASSLLGGQGSYEQHF
d_gene: NA; abundance: many; len: 16; v_gene: TRBV6-5; j_gene: TRBJ2-5; CDR3nt: TGTGCCAGCAGTTACGGGGGACAAGGGCTTGGCGAGACCCAGTACTTC; CDR3aa: CASSYGGQGLGETQYF
d_gene: NA; abundance: NA; len: 14; v_gene: TRBV30; j_gene: TRBJ2-1; CDR3nt: TGTGCCTGGAGTTACCGGGAAGGGCCCGGTGCGCCGTTCTTC; CDR3aa: CAWSYREGPGAPFF
d_gene: TRBD1; abundance: few; len: 15; v_gene: TRBV4-3; j_gene: TRBJ1-1; CDR3nt: TGCGCCAGCAGCCAAGGGACAGGGGGTTTCACTGAAGCTTTCTTT; CDR3aa: CASSQGTGGFTEAFF
d_gene: TRBD2; abundance: many; len: 15; v_gene: TRBV4-3; j_gene: TRBJ2-3; CDR3nt: TGCGCCAGCAGTCCCGAGCGGGGATACACAGATACGCAGTATTTT; CDR3aa: CASSPERGYTDTQYF
d_gene: TRBD1; abundance: many; len: 15; v_gene: TRBV7-9; j_gene: TRBJ1-2; CDR3nt: TGTGCCAGCAGCCCCCCCGGACAGGGGGCCTCTGGCTACACCTTC; CDR3aa: CASSPPGQGASGYTF
d_gene: NA; abundance: many; len: 16; v_gene: TRBV6-2/TRBV6-3; j_gene: TRBJ2-5; CDR3nt: TGTGCCAGCAGTTACGATCTACTTCGCGGCCAAGAGACCCAGTACTTC; CDR3aa: CASSYDLLRGQETQYF
d_gene: TRBD1; abundance: few; len: 15; v_gene: TRBV10-3; j_gene: TRBJ2-5; CDR3nt: TGTGCCATCAGTGGGACCGGGACAGGGATACAGACCCAGTACTTC; CDR3aa: CAISGTGTGIQTQYF
d_gene: NA; abundance: few; len: 13; v_gene: TRBV2; j_gene: TRBJ2-7; CDR3nt: TGTGCCAGCATCCCAGGGGGGGGCTACGAGCAGTACTTC; CDR3aa: CASIPGGGYEQYF
d_gene: NA; abundance: NA; len: 13; v_gene: TRBV12-3/TRBV12-4; j_gene: TRBJ1-1; CDR3nt: TGTGCCAGCAGTCCGGGGACAAGGGTGGAAGCTTTCTTT; CDR3aa: CASSPGTRVEAFF
d_gene: TRBD1; abundance: few; len: 15; v_gene: TRBV4-1; j_gene: TRBJ2-7; CDR3nt: TGCGCCAGCAGCCAACACCGGGACAGCTCCTACGAGCAGTACTTC; CDR3aa: CASSQHRDSSYEQYF
d_gene: NA; abundance: NA; len: 13; v_gene: TRBV20-1; j_gene: TRBJ2-7; CDR3nt: TGCAGTGCTAGAGAGTCAGCCTCCTACGAGCAGTACTTC; CDR3aa: CSARESASYEQYF
d_gene: TRBD2; abundance: many; len: 22; v_gene: TRBV24-1; j_gene: TRBJ2-5; CDR3nt: TGTGCCACCAGTGATCTCCGCGGAAGAGGGCCTAAAAGCGGGGTTCTTCAAGAGACCCAGTACTTC; CDR3aa: CATSDLRGRGPKSGVLQETQYF
d_gene: NA; abundance: NA; len: 15; v_gene: TRBV27; j_gene: TRBJ2-7; CDR3nt: TGTGCCAGCAGTTTTGCGAATAACCAGATCTACGAGCAGTACTTC; CDR3aa: CASSFANNQIYEQYF
d_gene: NA; abundance: NA; len: 14; v_gene: TRBV7-9; j_gene: TRBJ2-7; CDR3nt: TGTGCCAGCAGCCCCCCCTCCAACTCCTACGAGCAGTACTTC; CDR3aa: CASSPPSNSYEQYF
d_gene: NA; abundance: few; len: 14; v_gene: TRBV7-2; j_gene: TRBJ2-5; CDR3nt: TGTGCCAGCAGCCTTCGCAGGACAGAAGAGACCCAGTACTTC; CDR3aa: CASSLRRTEETQYF
d_gene: NA; abundance: NA; len: 13; v_gene: TRBV6-5; j_gene: TRBJ2-3; CDR3nt: TGTGCCAGCAGTTACTCGTCGGGGGATGGGCAGTATTTT; CDR3aa: CASSYSSGDGQYF
d_gene: TRBD2; abundance: NA; len: 12; v_gene: TRBV28; j_gene: TRBJ2-7; CDR3nt: TGTGCCGTAGCGGGGTCCCCCTACGAGCAGTACTTC; CDR3aa: CAVAGSPYEQYF
d_gene: NA; abundance: many; len: 12; v_gene: TRBV28; j_gene: TRBJ1-1; CDR3nt: TGTGCCAGCAGTGAGGTTGGGACTGAAGCTTTCTTT; CDR3aa: CASSEVGTEAFF
d_gene: NA; abundance: NA; len: 13; v_gene: TRBV3-1; j_gene: TRBJ2-5; CDR3nt: TGTGCCAGCAGCCAAGATCCGGATGAGACCCAGTACTTC; CDR3aa: CASSQDPDETQYF
d_gene: NA; abundance: few; len: 14; v_gene: TRBV11-2; j_gene: TRBJ2-5; CDR3nt: TGTGCCAGCAGCTTAGGGTTCGGGATGGAGACCCAGTACTTC; CDR3aa: CASSLGFGMETQYF